This T cell receptor (beta chain) was recovered during a study of regulatory T cells in long-lasting Graves disease. Construction of TCR beta libraries relied on iRepertoire HTBI primers and on Arm-PCR targeting CDR3 regions. TCRdb itself ran the multiplex PCR reads through MiXCR, one entry per CDR3 protein. Of about 440,000 distinct CDR3 sequences listed, roughly 15% were seen once; the top ten hold 20% to 25%. This CDR3 has 14 amino acids. The trim removed 5 bases at V and 7 bases at J, leaving 11 bases unmatched. Looked up from germline, CDR1 is SGHTA and CDR2 is FQGNSA. Documented time point: newly diagnosed GD, antithyroid drugs for less than 3 months. Preparation of the TCR library used RNA extracted from PBMCs. About this clonotype: Being one base from a much bigger clone, this may be a read error.

The data were also submitted as part of a second study, on T cells in Graves' hyperthyroidism and ophthalmopathy.

The chain has TRBV7-2 and TRBJ2-7; TRBD1 matches at 7 bases. This clonotype was sampled from a woman between 18 and 30 years old with Graves disease. The sample in question was peripheral blood mononuclear cells (PBMCs), obtained at new diagnosis, from a patient treated with antithyroid drugs. The CDR3 DNA reads TGTGCCAGCAGCCCCTCAGACAGGGTCAAAGAGCAGTACTTC. Protein product: CASSPSDRVKEQYF.